The 28 T cell receptor beta chains in this list originate from one sample, sequenced in a study of STAT5B mutations in CD4+ large granular lymphocyte leukemia. Profiling relied on immunoSEQ multiplex PCR, and the TCRdb table lists in-frame clones only, not all of them. The sample records tens of thousands of clones, 70% to 90% being singletons. Material: CD4+ T cells from blood buffy coats. The receptor source for this set is a human donor in good health.

The V gene is TRBV9, the J gene TRBJ1-1, with TRBD1 identical over 7 bases. Germline CDR1 is SGDLS and CDR2 is YYNGEE. Trimming removed 0 bases from V and 6 bases from J; junction bases left unmatched: 5. The CDR3 is 14 residues long. CDR3 region: CASSVDGRGPEAFF. The CDR3 nucleotides are TGTGCCAGCAGCGTAGATGGTAGGGGGCCTGAAGCTTTCTTT.

The CDR3 region has the DNA TGTGCCAGCAGTTTGGTAAGCTCCTACAATGAGCAGTTCTTC. Its translation is CASSLVSSYNEQFF. The rearrangement joins TRBV28 to TRBJ2-1; no clear D. The CDR3 length is 14 residues. Trimming took off 3 bases at V and 0 bases at J, with 6 bases between the two ends. The V gene's germline CDR1 is MDHEN and CDR2 SYDVKM.

The chain carries TRBV25-1 and TRBJ2-6, with D tentatively TRBD1 or TRBD2 (5 bases each). The CDR3 sequence is 15 residues long. V dropped 7 bases and J dropped 0 bases, with 10 bases sitting between them. Looked up from germline, CDR1 is MGHDK and CDR2 is SYGVNS. CDR3: CASTDSGSGANVLTF. DNA of the CDR3: TGTGCCAGCACTGACAGCGGCTCTGGGGCCAACGTCCTGACTTTC.

The chain combines TRBV6-6 with TRBJ1-2, with no clear D. The germline gives CDR1 MNHNY, CDR2 SVGAGI (reference sequence). CDR3 length equals 12 residues. Trimming took off 6 bases at V and 4 bases at J, with 9 bases between the two ends. The CDR3 coding sequence is TGTGCCAGCAGCGAAGGAGGCTATGGCTACACCTTC. Its translation: CASSEGGYGYTF.

This clone appeared a few times. The chain uses TRBV19 and TRBJ1-5; perhaps TRBD1 as D (6 bases). Trimming stripped 9 bases from V and 4 bases from J, with 13 bases between. CDR1 and CDR2 (germline): LNHDA, SQIVND (reference sequence). This CDR3 is built from 13 residues. DNA for the CDR3: TGTGCCAGCACGAGCCAGGGGAATCAGCCCCAGCATTTT. This encodes CASTSQGNQPQHF.

The chain carries TRBV19 and TRBJ2-1; 9 bases are a match to TRBD1. V was pared by 5 bases and J by 3 bases, with 8 bases of the junction left unmatched. Per the germline V gene, CDR1 is LNHDA and CDR2 is SQIVND (reference sequence). CDR3 length: 16 amino acids. The CDR3 is CASSSPGQGLYNEQFF. CDR3 in DNA: TGTGCCAGTAGTTCACCGGGACAGGGACTCTACAATGAGCAGTTCTTC.

The rearrangement joins TRBV29-1 to TRBJ1-2, with D possibly being TRBD1 (5 bases). This CDR3 comprises 12 residues. V lost 7 bases and J 1 base, leaving 10 bases between the germline ends. Germline V gives CDR1 SQVTM, CDR2 ANQGSEA. CDR3 in DNA: TGCAGCGCCCTGACAGATAACTATGGCTACACCTTC. Amino acids: CSALTDNYGYTF.

The chain recombines TRBV28 with TRBJ2-2; TRBD2 matches at 8 bases. This CDR3 contains 16 residues. In germline, CDR1 is MDHEN, CDR2 SYDVKM. V lost 7 bases to trimming and J lost 1 base; unmatched junction nucleotides: 8. CDR3 sequence: CASTSRGGGNTGELFF. CDR3 in DNA: TGTGCCAGCACCTCACGGGGGGGCGGGAACACCGGGGAGCTGTTTTTT.

The rearrangement uses TRBV5-5 and TRBJ2-1; D possibly matches TRBD1 or TRBD2 (6 bases each). Trimming removed 2 bases from V and 4 bases from J, with 10 bases in between. Germline V gene sequence: CDR1 SGHKS, CDR2 YYEKEE (reference sequence). This CDR3 comprises 14 residues. The CDR3 coding sequence is TGTGCCAGCAGCTTTGGGGGGCCTTACAATGAGCAGTTCTTC. Encoded protein: CASSFGGPYNEQFF.

V and J are TRBV6-6 and TRBJ2-1; D is uncertain. The CDR3 extends over 11 amino acids. V lost 5 bases to trimming and J lost 5 bases, with 4 bases between them. The germline gives CDR1 MNHNY, CDR2 SVGAGI (reference sequence). This CDR3 is CASSPNNEQFF. Here the CDR3 DNA reads TGTGCCAGCAGTCCAAACAATGAGCAGTTCTTC.

CDR3 loop: CASRPGIGYGYTF. CDR3 nucleotides: TGTGCCAGCAGGCCGGGAATAGGGTATGGCTACACCTTC. The chain has TRBV28 and TRBJ1-2; D uncertain. CDR1 MDHEN and CDR2 SYDVKM come from the germline V gene. The length of the CDR3 is 13 residues. V lost 6 bases, J lost 5 bases, and 13 bases lay in between.

This chain uses TRBV28 with TRBJ2-7, with D possibly matching TRBD2 (5 bases). Trimming took 3 bases from V and 5 from J, leaving 11 bases between them. The germline gives CDR1 MDHEN, CDR2 SYDVKM. The CDR3 covers 13 residues. The CDR3 is CASSFGDRHEQYF. The CDR3 DNA reads TGTGCCAGCAGTTTCGGGGATAGGCACGAGCAGTACTTC.

This clone was seen a handful of times. The CDR3 carries no conserved terminal phenylalanine or tryptophan, so it likely arises from a read error. The limits of the CDR3 on the DNA are not certain, so only TCRdb's listed CDR3 is given. The rearrangement joins TRBV23-1 to TRBJ1-1; the table gives TRBD1 as D, unverified against the DNA. TRBV23-1 falls under the ORF class, with uncertain function. The CDR3 length equals 10 residues, ends included. CDR3 sequence reads: CASSQFRQVS.

The rearrangement joins TRBV4-2 to TRBJ1-2; possibly TRBD1 for D (6 bases). This CDR3 region has 15 residues. Germline V gene data show CDR1 as LGHNA and CDR2 as YNFKEQ. The V end was cut by 1 base, the J end by 4 bases, with 13 bases between. Here the CDR3 reads CASSQGDTGAYGYTF. CDR3 nucleotide sequence: TGTGCCAGCAGCCAAGGGGACACGGGCGCCTATGGCTACACCTTC.

This clone was picked up one time. The gene calls are TRBV28 and TRBJ1-5; tentative D call: TRBD1 (6 bases). V lost 3 bases to trimming and J lost 6 bases, with 12 bases between them. The CDR3 runs 14 residues. CDR1 and CDR2 from the germline V gene are MDHEN and SYDVKM. CDR3: CASSLGGGLQPQHF. CDR3 DNA sequence: TGTGCCAGCAGTTTGGGAGGGGGACTTCAGCCCCAGCATTTT.

This chain connects TRBV6-6 to TRBJ2-7, with a tentative D call TRBD2 (6 bases). The CDR3 has 14 residues. The germline gives CDR1 MNHNY, CDR2 SVGAGI (reference sequence). The V and J ends lost 8 bases and 7 bases respectively, with 21 bases between them. DNA of the CDR3: TGTGCCAGCCGCCGTTTTCGGGAGTTCAGTGAGCAGTACTTC. Protein sequence: CASRRFREFSEQYF.

The chain is built from TRBV28 and TRBJ2-7; 8 positions match TRBD2. Germline-derived CDR1 and CDR2 are MDHEN and SYDVKM. The CDR3 is made up of 16 amino acids. V gave up 3 bases and J gave up 2 bases; unmatched junction bases: 9. For the CDR3, the DNA is TGTGCCAGCAGTTTGCCCCTAGCGGGCGTGACCTACGAGCAGTACTTC. Translating gives CASSLPLAGVTYEQYF.

V gene TRBV5-1 combines with J gene TRBJ2-2, with D possibly being TRBD2 (5 bases). The CDR3 has 15 residues. The ends were cut back, 0 bases at V and 4 bases at J, with 10 bases in the middle. Per the germline V gene, CDR1 is SGHRS and CDR2 is YFSETQ. The CDR3, as DNA: TGCGCCAGCAGCTTGGCGGCAGAGGGCACCGGGGAGCTGTTTTTT. Translating gives CASSLAAEGTGELFF. The variable domain in full, with the rest retrieved from reference TRBV5-1 and TRBJ2-2, is KAGVTQTPRYLIKTRGQQVTLSCSPISGHRSVSWYQQTPGQGLQFLFEYFSETQRNKGNFPGRFSGRQFSNSRSEMNVSTLELGDSALYLCASSLAAEGTGELFFGEGSRLTVL.

The chain combines TRBV5-1 with TRBJ2-7; 7 positions agree with TRBD2. CDR1 and CDR2 (germline): SGHRS, YFSETQ. Germline trimming cut 0 bases from V and 3 bases from J; bases unmatched to any gene: 6. CDR3 length equals 15 residues. In nucleotides, the CDR3 is TGCGCCAGCAGCTTGGCCCTAGCGGACCTCTACGAGCAGTACTTC. Protein: CASSLALADLYEQYF.

This clone was found once. This chain joins TRBV28 and TRBJ2-7; TRBD2 matches at 8 bases. The ends lost 7 bases at V and 3 bases at J; junction bases unmatched: 11. The CDR3 spans 15 residues. Germline assignment: CDR1 MDHEN and CDR2 SYDVKM. The CDR3 reads CASITSGTSSYEQYF. CDR3 coding DNA: TGTGCCAGCATAACATCCGGGACTAGTAGCTACGAGCAGTACTTC.

The chain links TRBV30 to TRBJ1-2; the match to TRBD1 covers 12 bases. This CDR3 spans 13 amino acids. CDR1 GTSNPN and CDR2 SVGIG come from the germline V gene (reference sequence). V trimming: 0 bases; J trimming: 11 bases; junction bases outside the gene matches: 4. DNA for the CDR3: TGTGCCTGGAGTGTGGGGACAGGGGGCGAGTACACCTTC. Its protein is CAWSVGTGGEYTF.

This clone appeared a single time. This chain joins TRBV6-5 and TRBJ1-2; D is ambiguous. The V end lost 5 bases, the J end lost 4 bases, and 8 bases lay between the germline ends. Per germline, CDR1 MNHEY and CDR2 SVGAGI. The CDR3 runs to 12 residues. This chain's CDR3 is CASSLEGYGYTF. CDR3 sequence (DNA): TGTGCCAGCAGTCTCGAAGGCTATGGCTACACCTTC.

This sequence joins TRBV2 and TRBJ2-1; TRBD1 matches 7 bases. The CDR3 runs 15 residues. Germline V CDR1 and CDR2: SNHLY, FYNNEI. The V gene end was trimmed by 6 bases and the J gene end by 5 bases; junction bases not matched to a gene: 10. CDR3 DNA sequence: TGTGCCAGCAGGGTCGATCCGGGACAGAACAATGAGCAGTTCTTC. Translated, it gives CASRVDPGQNNEQFF.

The J gene is TRBJ1-5, the V gene TRBV9; D is perhaps TRBD1 (6 bases). Deletions cut 4 bases from V and 9 bases from J, with 14 bases between. The germline CDR1 and CDR2 sequences are SGDLS and YYNGEE. The length of the CDR3 is 13 residues. Here the CDR3 reads CASSPEGRGPQHF. CDR3 in DNA: TGTGCCAGCAGCCCGGAGGGCAGGGGGCCCCAGCATTTT.

V usage is TRBV5-1 and J usage is TRBJ2-5; D is unclear. Per the germline V gene, CDR1 is SGHRS and CDR2 is YFSETQ. There are 13 residues in the CDR3. Trimming shortened V by 4 bases and J by 1 base, and 8 bases separated the two germline ends. The CDR3 DNA reads as TGCGCCAGCAGCCCCGCTACCCAAGAGACCCAGTACTTC. Amino acids: CASSPATQETQYF.

This chain connects TRBV28 to TRBJ2-7; D remains ambiguous. Germline V lookup: CDR1 MDHEN, CDR2 SYDVKM. CDR3 length: 12 residues. The ends were cut back, 4 bases at V and 8 bases at J, with 12 bases in the middle. CDR3 residues: CASSSFLTKQYF. CDR3 in DNA: TGTGCCAGCAGTTCTTTTTTGACCAAGCAGTACTTC.

This chain connects TRBV11-2 to TRBJ2-4, with 8 bases matching TRBD1. Germline CDR1 reads SGHAT; CDR2 reads FQNNGV. This CDR3 is 17 amino acids long. V lost 5 bases, J lost 2 bases, and 11 bases stayed unmatched. CDR3 amino acids: CASSPRTGNRTKNIQYF. Written as DNA, the CDR3 is TGTGCCAGCAGCCCACGGACAGGGAACCGGACCAAAAACATTCAGTACTTC.

This CDR3 reads CASSSMGTSYEQYF. For the CDR3, the DNA is TGTGCCAGCAGCTCAATGGGGACCTCCTACGAGCAGTACTTC. The chain carries TRBV7-2 and TRBJ2-7; D might be TRBD1 or TRBD2, each matching 5 bases. Deletions cut 4 bases from V and 0 bases from J, with 10 bases between. CDR3 size: 14 residues. Germline V gene data show CDR1 as SGHTA and CDR2 as FQGNSA.